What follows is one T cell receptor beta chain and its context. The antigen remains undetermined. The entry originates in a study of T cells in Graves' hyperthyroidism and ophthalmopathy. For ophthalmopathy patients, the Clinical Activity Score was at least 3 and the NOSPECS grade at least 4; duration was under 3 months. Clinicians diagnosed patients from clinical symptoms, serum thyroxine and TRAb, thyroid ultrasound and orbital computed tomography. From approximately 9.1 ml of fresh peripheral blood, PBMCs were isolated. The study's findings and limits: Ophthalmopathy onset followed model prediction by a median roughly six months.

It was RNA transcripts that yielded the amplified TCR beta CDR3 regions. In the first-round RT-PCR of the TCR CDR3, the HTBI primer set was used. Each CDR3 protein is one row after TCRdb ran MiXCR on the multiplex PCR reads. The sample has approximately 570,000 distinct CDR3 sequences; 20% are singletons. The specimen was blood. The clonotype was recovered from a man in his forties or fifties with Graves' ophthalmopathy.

The CDR3 region is CSVGEGAYEQYF. CDR3 bases: TGCAGCGTTGGAGAAGGAGCCTACGAGCAGTACTTC. The chain couples TRBV29-1 to TRBJ2-7; no reliable D call. The germline V gene has CDR1 SQVTM and CDR2 ANQGSEA. The CDR3 has 12 amino acids. The V gene lost 4 bases and the J gene lost 2 bases, with 9 bases spanning the gap.